This T cell receptor (beta chain) was captured in a study of cytomegalovirus exposure and HLA in healthy donors. Study-level points and caveats: HLA restriction was apparent for most CMV-associated TCR beta chains in a later analysis. When the data were analyzed later, several of the most significant clusters appeared to be linked to common viral pathogens.

This CDR3 has 17 residues. J lost 2 bases, V lost 5 bases, and 11 bases had no gene match. CDR1 is SGHRS, CDR2 YFSETQ, per germline. Concerning this clone itself: Its antigen is not known.

In the PCR, 60 Vbeta and 13 Jbeta primers were used. The method was immunoSEQ multiplex PCR; TCRdb's version includes in-frame clones alone and lacks a portion of them. The sample carries around 200,000 clones, about 70% recorded once. This receptor was identified in a man between 40 and 49 years old in good health and CMV-seropositive. The source material was PBMCs. This chain joins TRBV5-1 and TRBJ2-5, with 11 bases aligning to TRBD1. The CDR3 sequence is CASRSPPRDRGQETQYF. DNA for the CDR3: TGCGCCAGCAGAAGCCCGCCCCGGGACAGGGGGCAAGAGACCCAGTACTTC.